The next 5 T cell receptor beta chains were all read from a single sample in a study of blood T cell repertoires in COVID-19. Clones were read by immunoSEQ multiplex PCR, and TCRdb kept only the in-frame ones, dropping some. The sample carries 200,000 to 250,000 clones, roughly 80% recorded once. Sequencing was performed on peripheral blood. Receptors were obtained from a woman in her 70s with COVID-19, enrolled during active disease.

The J gene is TRBJ2-3, the V gene TRBV7-3; 9 nucleotides line up with TRBD2. Losses at the gene ends were 5 bases for V and 3 bases for J; bases not matched to a gene: 9. The CDR3 loop spans 16 amino acids. CDR1 is SGHTA and CDR2 is FQGTGA in the germline V gene. The CDR3 is CASSPSWSGRTDTQYF. For the CDR3, the DNA is TGTGCCAGCAGCCCCAGTTGGAGCGGGAGGACAGATACGCAGTATTTT.

The chain joins TRBV28 to TRBJ1-2; D gene uncertain. V was cut by 3 bases and J by 7 bases, with 15 bases left in between. The CDR3 runs 14 residues. Germline V gives CDR1 MDHEN, CDR2 SYDVKM. This CDR3 reads CASSLGGREGGYTF. CDR3 sequence (DNA): TGTGCCAGCAGTTTGGGAGGAAGGGAGGGTGGCTACACCTTC.

Comment on this clone: At one boundary the junction diverges from the germline segment, which might be a read error. The chain carries TRBV4-3 and TRBJ1-4; possible D gene TRBD1, 5 bases. The CDR3 totals 15 residues. The germline gives CDR1 LGHNA, CDR2 YSLEER. Written as DNA, the CDR3 is TGCGCCAGCAGCAAAGAGGGGCCCCGCATTGGAAAACTGTTTTTT. Protein sequence: CASSKEGPRIGKLFF.

This clone has a handful of counts. Here the CDR3 reads CASSLAWNTEAFF. Here the CDR3 DNA reads TGTGCCAGCAGTTTGGCCTGGAACACTGAAGCTTTCTTT. The chain uses TRBV12-3 or TRBV12-4 and TRBJ1-1, with unresolved D. With 3 bases removed from V and 1 base from J, the gap between germline ends came to 6 bases. This CDR3 region has 13 residues.

This sequence joins TRBV10-3 and TRBJ1-1, with D uncertain. The germline V gene encodes CDR1 ENHRY and CDR2 SYGVKD. This CDR3 region has 13 residues. Trimming stripped 4 bases from V and 6 bases from J, with 12 bases between. This CDR3 is CAISVEFFAEAFF. CDR3 DNA sequence: TGTGCCATCAGTGTCGAGTTTTTCGCTGAAGCTTTCTTT.